This paragraph covers one T cell receptor (beta chain) sequence. Its antigen remains undetermined. No much larger clone exists at a distance of one base, and base qualities are not known. This entry belongs to a study of blood T cells in healthy people across ages (dated by TCRdb to 2015 to 2017). Background on the whole study: In model experiments, template switching captured about one uniquely barcoded TCR beta cDNA molecule for every two T cells. To track age-related changes in TCR beta repertoire diversity, the study relied on deep sequencing normalized with unique cDNA molecular identifiers. Using the same blood draw, the study looked at two additional independent replicas of 1 million unique cDNA reads for two donors, one aged 18 to 30 and the other aged 80 or older. To avoid experimental bias, donors of different ages were distributed randomly across sequencing lanes. The donors were divided into four age groups: young (average roughly 17 years), middle-aged (approximately 39), aged (about 62) and long-lived (more than 75). General conclusions and limits of the study: Compared with the aged group, the long-lived group had more naive CD4+ T cells, fewer expanded clones and increased TCR diversity, suggesting age selection. Since profiling was done on bulk unsorted PBMCs, naive and antigen-experienced compartments could not be conclusively compared. Because donor CMV infection status was unknown, age-related changes in expanded clonotypes were potentially confounded. Observed TCR beta diversity per million T cells fell roughly linearly with age, and a significant reduction was already apparent by age approximately 41. There was a strong correlation between observed TCR beta diversity and the percentage of naive T cells measured by flow cytometry. Estimates of total diversity based on one million sequenced T cells were considered lower bounds and underestimates.

Library creation used 5' RACE. The second PCR ran for about 6 to 11 cycles and used a J-beta primer mix along with a sample-barcoded 5' primer. A unique molecular identifier was introduced onto each TCR beta cDNA molecule by a template-switch 5' adaptor carrying 12 random nucleotides. At least 2.5 million CDR3-containing paired-end reads were obtained from each sample. The Mint cDNA synthesis kit, primed by a TRBC-specific oligonucleotide, was used to synthesize first-strand cDNA from all RNA. Following uracil-DNA glycosylase treatment, all cDNA underwent a first 18-cycle PCR with the universal primers M1SS and BC2_uni_R. The authors' analysis ran thus. For normalization, 1 million high-quality reads, each with a distinct molecular identifier, were randomly selected from each sample. Instead of being binned into consensus sequences, reads that shared molecular identifiers were thrown out. MiTCR, set to a Q25 quality threshold and the strictest error-elimination algorithm, was used for CDR3 identification, clonotype clustering and error correction. A nonparametric unseen species model using Euler transformation provided a lower-bound estimate of total TCR beta diversity. TCRdb reran the public reads through fastp at Q25 and MiXCR, keeping productive beta chains. Identical CDR3 proteins give one entry, which carries the most common genes and DNA. These V and J calls rely on TCRdb rather than the paper's analysis. The sample contains around 2 million distinct CDR3 sequences, more than 35% of them found a single time. The ten largest clones capture more than 20% of the sample.

Reading from cysteine to phenylalanine, the CDR3 counts 17 amino acids. The sequence is cut down to CDR3 DNA, 51 bases in frame from base 1. Per the germline V gene, SGHTA is the CDR1 and FQGNSA is the CDR2. Germline trimming amounts to 2 bases on V and 1 base on J, with 11 as the count of junction bases outside the gene matches. Systemically healthy Caucasian individuals from Russia, 35 to 40 in total and aged roughly 6 to 100 years, were included as donors. Around 9.7 milliliters of peripheral blood were collected from each donor into EDTA-treated Vacutainer tubes. Ficoll-Paque density-gradient centrifugation was used to isolate PBMCs, with at least 7 million per sample. Trizol reagent was used to extract total RNA from PBMCs, with at least 6 micrograms per sample. Naive CD45RAhigh/CD27high T cell percentages were measured by flow cytometry on a PBMC aliquot from every donor.

The receptor comes from a human donor in good health. The source material was blood. The sequence joins TRBV7-2 to TRBJ2-7, and TRBD2 matches 7 of the central bases. Here the CDR3 is given as CASSLRVTASGSYEQYF. The DNA sequence is TGTGCCAGCAGCTTACGGGTTACGGCTAGCGGTTCCTACGAGCAGTACTTC.